The T cell receptor (beta chain) described here comes from a study of cytomegalovirus exposure and HLA in healthy donors. Study-level findings and limits: TCR beta sequences numbering 16,951 were associated with HLA alleles at 0.05 false discovery rate in a later analysis.

The CDR3 runs to 15 residues. This clone was seen only a few times. Its matching antigen is unknown. Primers for the PCR totalled 60 Vbeta and 13 Jbeta. Sequenced by immunoSEQ multiplex PCR; TCRdb stores in-frame clones only, minus some. The data hold about 130,000 clones, with 65% to 85% observed a single time. Material: PBMCs. The TCR comes from a woman between 35 and 50 years old in good health and CMV-seronegative. This sequence joins TRBV21-1 and TRBJ2-7; the table assigns TRBD1, which was not confirmed against the DNA. TRBV21-1 is shown as a pseudogene. The CDR3 here is CASSNGPGQEYEQYF. Written as DNA, the CDR3 is TGTGCCAGCAGCAATGGCCCCGGACAGGAATACGAGCAGTACTTC.